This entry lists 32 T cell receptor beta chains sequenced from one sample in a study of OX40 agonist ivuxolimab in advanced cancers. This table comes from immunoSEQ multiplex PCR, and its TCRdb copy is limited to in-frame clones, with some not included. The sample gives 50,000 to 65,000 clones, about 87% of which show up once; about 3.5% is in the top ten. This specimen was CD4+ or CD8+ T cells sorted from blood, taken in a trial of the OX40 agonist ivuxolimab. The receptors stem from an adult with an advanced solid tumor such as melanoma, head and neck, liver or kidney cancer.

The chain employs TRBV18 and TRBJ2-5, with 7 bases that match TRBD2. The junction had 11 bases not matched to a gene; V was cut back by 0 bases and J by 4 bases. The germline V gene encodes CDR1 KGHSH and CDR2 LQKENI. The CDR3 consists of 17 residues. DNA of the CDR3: TGTGCCAGCTCACCACCGGGGAGGGGTCCTTCGAGAGAGACCCAGTACTTC. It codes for CASSPPGRGPSRETQYF.

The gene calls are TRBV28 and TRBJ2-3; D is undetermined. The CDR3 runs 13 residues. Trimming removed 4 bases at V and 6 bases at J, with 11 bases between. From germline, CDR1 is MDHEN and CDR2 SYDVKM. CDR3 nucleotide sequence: TGTGCCAGCAGTTCACTTGGTACGGATACGCAGTATTTT. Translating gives CASSSLGTDTQYF.

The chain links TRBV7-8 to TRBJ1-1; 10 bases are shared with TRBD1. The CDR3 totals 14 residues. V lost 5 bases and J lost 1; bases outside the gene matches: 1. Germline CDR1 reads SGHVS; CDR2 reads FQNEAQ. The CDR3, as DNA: TGTGCCAGCAGCCGACAGGGGGCGAACACTGAAGCTTTCTTT. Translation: CASSRQGANTEAFF.

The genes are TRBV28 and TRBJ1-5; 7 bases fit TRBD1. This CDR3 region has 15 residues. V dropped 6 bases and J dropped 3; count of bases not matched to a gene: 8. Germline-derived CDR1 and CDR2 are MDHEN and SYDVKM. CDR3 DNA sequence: TGTGCCAGCAGACAGGGACAGTGGCTCAATCAGCCCCAGCATTTT. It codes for CASRQGQWLNQPQHF.

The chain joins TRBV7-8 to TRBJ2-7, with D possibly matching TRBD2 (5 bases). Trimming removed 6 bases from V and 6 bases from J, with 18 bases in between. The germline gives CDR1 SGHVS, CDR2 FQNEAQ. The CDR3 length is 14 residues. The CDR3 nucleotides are TGTGCCAGCAGTTCCACGGACTCGGTGACCGAGCAGTACTTC. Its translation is CASSSTDSVTEQYF.

CDR3 loop: CASSRPGQGNYGYTF. The CDR3 DNA is TGTGCCAGCAGCCGACCGGGACAGGGGAACTATGGCTACACCTTC. The chain employs TRBV6-5 and TRBJ1-2, with TRBD1 identical over 10 bases. This CDR3 contains 15 residues. Germline CDR1 reads MNHEY; CDR2 reads SVGAGI. J lost 2 bases, V lost 6 bases, and 6 bases had no gene match.

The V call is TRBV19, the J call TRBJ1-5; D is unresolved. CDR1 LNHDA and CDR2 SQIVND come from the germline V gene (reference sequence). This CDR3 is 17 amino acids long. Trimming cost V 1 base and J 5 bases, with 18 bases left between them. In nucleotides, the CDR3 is TGTGCCAGTAGTATAGCTGGTTGGTGGGGTCAGGATCAGCCCCAGCATTTT. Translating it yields CASSIAGWWGQDQPQHF.

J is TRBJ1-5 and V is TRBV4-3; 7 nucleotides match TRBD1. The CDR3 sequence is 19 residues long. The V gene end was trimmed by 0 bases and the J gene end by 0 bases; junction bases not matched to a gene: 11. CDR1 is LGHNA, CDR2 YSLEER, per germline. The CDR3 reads CASSQDHQGGYDSNQPQHF. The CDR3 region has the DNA TGCGCCAGCAGCCAAGATCACCAGGGGGGGTACGATAGCAATCAGCCCCAGCATTTT.

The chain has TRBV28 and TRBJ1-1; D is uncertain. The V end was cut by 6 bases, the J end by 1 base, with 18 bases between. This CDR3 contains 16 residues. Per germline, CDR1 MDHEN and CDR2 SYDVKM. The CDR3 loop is CASSPAGEAKNTEAFF. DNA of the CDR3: TGTGCCAGCAGCCCAGCCGGAGAAGCAAAGAACACTGAAGCTTTCTTT.

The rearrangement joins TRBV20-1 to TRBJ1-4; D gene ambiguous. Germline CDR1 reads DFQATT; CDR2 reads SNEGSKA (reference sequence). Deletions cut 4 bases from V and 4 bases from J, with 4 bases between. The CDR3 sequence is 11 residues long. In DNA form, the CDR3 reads TGCAGTGCTACTAATAATGAAAAACTGTTTTTT. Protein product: CSATNNEKLFF.

CDR3 in amino acids: CASSLLTQNSPLHF. For the CDR3, the DNA is TGTGCCAGCAGCCTCCTCACGCAGAATTCACCCCTCCACTTT. The chain couples TRBV7-9 to TRBJ1-6; D is undetermined. From germline, CDR1 is SEHNR and CDR2 FQNEAQ (reference sequence). The CDR3 consists of 14 residues. The V end lost 5 bases, the J end lost 7 bases, and 12 bases lay between the germline ends.

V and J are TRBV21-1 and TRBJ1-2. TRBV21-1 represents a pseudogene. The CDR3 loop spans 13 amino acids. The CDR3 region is CASSNIKGRGYTF. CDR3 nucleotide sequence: TGTGCCAGCAGCAATATAAAGGGGAGAGGCTACACCTTC.

CDR3 sequence (DNA): TGTGCCTGGAGTATACAACTTTCGGACTTTAGCAATCAGCCCCAGCATTTT. This translates into CAWSIQLSDFSNQPQHF. The chain uses TRBV30 and TRBJ1-5; D call uncertain. CDR1 and CDR2 (germline): GTSNPN, SVGIG (reference sequence). This CDR3 has 17 amino acids. V gave up 2 bases and J gave up 0 bases, with 17 bases separating them. The complete variable domain, with remaining parts taken from reference TRBV30 and TRBJ1-5, reads SQTIHQWPATLVQPVGSPLSLECTVEGTSNPNLYWYRQAAGRGLQLLFYSVGIGQISSEVPQNLSASRPQDRQFILSSKKLLLSDSGFYLCAWSIQLSDFSNQPQHFGDGTRLSIL.

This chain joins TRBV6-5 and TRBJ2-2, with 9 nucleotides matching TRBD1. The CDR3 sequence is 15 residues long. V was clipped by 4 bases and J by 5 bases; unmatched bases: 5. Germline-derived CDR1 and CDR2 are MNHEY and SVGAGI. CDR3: CASSSGQGLTGELFF. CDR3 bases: TGTGCCAGCAGTTCGGGACAGGGTCTAACCGGGGAGCTGTTTTTT.

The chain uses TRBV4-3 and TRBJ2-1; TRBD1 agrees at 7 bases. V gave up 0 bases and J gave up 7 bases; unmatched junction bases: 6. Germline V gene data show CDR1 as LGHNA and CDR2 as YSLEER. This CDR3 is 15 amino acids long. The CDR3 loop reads CASSQELIQGNEQFF. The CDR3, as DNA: TGCGCCAGCAGCCAAGAATTGATACAGGGGAATGAGCAGTTCTTC.

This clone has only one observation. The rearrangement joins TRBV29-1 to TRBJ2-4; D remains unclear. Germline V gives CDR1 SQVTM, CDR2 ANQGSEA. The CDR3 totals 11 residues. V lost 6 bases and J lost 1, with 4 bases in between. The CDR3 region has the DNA TGCAGCGTCATCGCCAAAAACATTCAGTACTTC. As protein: CSVIAKNIQYF.

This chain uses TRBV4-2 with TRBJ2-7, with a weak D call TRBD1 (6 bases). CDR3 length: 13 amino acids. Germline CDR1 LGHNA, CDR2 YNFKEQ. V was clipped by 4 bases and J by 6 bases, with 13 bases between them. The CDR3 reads CASSRDISTEQYF. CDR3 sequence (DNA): TGTGCCAGCAGCCGGGACATTTCAACCGAGCAGTACTTC.

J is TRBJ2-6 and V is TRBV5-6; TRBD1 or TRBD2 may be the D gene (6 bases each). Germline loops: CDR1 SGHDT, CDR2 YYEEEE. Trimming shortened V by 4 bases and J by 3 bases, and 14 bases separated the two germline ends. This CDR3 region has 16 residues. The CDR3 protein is CASSTLGGSGANVLTF. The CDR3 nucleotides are TGTGCCAGCAGCACCTTAGGGGGGAGTGGGGCCAACGTCCTGACTTTC.

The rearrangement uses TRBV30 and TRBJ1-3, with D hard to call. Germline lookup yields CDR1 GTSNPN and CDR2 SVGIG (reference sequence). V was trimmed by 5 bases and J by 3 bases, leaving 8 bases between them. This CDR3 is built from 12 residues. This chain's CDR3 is CAWLTHGNTIYF. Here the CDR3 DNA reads TGTGCCTGGTTGACCCATGGAAACACCATATATTTT.

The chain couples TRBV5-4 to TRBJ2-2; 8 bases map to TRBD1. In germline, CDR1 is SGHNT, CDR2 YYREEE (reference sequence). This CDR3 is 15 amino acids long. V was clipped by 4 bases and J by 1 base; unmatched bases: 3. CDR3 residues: CASSLGTGNTGELFF. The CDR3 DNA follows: TGTGCCAGCAGCCTGGGGACAGGGAACACCGGGGAGCTGTTTTTT.

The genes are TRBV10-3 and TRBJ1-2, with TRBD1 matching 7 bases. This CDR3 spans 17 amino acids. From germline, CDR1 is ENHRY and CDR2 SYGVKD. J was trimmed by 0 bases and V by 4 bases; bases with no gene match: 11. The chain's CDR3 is CAISARGQPSANYGYTF. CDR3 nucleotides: TGTGCCATCAGTGCACGGGGACAGCCATCCGCTAACTATGGCTACACCTTC.

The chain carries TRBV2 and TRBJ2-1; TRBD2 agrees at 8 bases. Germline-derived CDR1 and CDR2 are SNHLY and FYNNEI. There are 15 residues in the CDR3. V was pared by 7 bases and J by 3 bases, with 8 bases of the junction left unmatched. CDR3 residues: CASKLLADNYNEQFF. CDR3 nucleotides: TGTGCCAGCAAGCTACTAGCGGACAACTACAATGAGCAGTTCTTC.

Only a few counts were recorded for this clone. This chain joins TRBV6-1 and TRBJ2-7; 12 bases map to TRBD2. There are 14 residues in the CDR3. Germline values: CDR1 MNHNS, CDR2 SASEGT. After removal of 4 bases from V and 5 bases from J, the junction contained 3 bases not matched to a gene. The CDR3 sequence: CASSALAGGDEQYF. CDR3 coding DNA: TGTGCCAGCAGTGCCCTAGCGGGGGGGGACGAGCAGTACTTC.

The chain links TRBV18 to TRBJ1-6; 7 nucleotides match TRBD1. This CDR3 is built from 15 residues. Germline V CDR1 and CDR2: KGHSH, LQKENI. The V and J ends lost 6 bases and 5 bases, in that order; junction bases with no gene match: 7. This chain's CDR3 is CASSSGTVNNSPLHF. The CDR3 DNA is TGTGCCAGCTCTTCTGGGACAGTTAATAATTCACCCCTCCACTTT.

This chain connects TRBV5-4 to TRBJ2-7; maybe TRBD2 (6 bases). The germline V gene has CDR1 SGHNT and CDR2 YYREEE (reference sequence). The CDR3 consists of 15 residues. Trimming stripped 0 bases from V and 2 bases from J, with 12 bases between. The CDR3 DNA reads TGTGCCAGCAGCTTGGGTCCGGGAGACGCCTACGAGCAGTACTTC. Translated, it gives CASSLGPGDAYEQYF.

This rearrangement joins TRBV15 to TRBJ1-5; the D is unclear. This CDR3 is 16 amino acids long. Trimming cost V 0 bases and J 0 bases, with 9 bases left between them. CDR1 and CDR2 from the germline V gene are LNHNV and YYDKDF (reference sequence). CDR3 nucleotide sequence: TGTGCCACCAGCAGAGATCGGGTAGATAGCAATCAGCCCCAGCATTTT. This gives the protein CATSRDRVDSNQPQHF.

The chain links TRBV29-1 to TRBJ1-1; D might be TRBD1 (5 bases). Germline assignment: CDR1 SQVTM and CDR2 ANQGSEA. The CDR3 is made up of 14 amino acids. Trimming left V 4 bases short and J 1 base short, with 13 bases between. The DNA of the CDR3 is TGCAGCGTTGCCGTCGGCAGGGCGAACACTGAAGCTTTCTTT. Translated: CSVAVGRANTEAFF. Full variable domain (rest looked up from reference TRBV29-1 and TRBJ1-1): SAVISQKPSRDICQRGTSLTIQCQVDSQVTMMFWYRQQPGQSLTLIATANQGSEATYESGFVIDKFPISRPNLTFSTLTVSNMSPEDSSIYLCSVAVGRANTEAFFGQGTRLTVV.

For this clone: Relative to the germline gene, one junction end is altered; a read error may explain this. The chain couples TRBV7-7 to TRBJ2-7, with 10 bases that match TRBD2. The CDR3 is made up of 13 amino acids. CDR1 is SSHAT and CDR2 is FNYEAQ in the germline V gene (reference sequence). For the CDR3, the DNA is TGTGCTAGCAGCTTAGGACTAGCGGACGAGCAGTACTTC. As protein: CASSLGLADEQYF.

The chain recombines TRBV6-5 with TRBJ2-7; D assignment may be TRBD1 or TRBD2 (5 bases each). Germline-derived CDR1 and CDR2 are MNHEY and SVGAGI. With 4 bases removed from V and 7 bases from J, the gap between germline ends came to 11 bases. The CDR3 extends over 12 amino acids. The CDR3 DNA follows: TGTGCCAGCAGTTCGGGACCCGCGGAGCAGTACTTC. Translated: CASSSGPAEQYF.

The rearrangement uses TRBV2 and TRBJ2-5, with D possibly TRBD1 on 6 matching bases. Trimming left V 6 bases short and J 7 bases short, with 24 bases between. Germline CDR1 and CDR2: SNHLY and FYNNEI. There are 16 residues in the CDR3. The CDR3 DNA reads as TGTGCCAGCAGACGCGATGAGGGGGTTGTGGGGTCGACCCAGTACTTC. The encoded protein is CASRRDEGVVGSTQYF.

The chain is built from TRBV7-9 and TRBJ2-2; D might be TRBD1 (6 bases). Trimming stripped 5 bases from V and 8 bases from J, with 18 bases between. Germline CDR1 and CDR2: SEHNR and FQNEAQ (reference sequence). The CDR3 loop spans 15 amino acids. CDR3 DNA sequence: TGTGCCAGCAGCAATCGACAGGACTTTACGGGGGAGCTGTTTTTT. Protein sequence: CASSNRQDFTGELFF.

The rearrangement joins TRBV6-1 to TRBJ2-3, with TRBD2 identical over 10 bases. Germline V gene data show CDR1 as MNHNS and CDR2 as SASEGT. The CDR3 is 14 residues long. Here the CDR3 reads CATAGLAGTDTQYF. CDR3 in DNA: TGTGCAACCGCAGGACTAGCGGGCACAGATACGCAGTATTTT.